This T cell receptor (beta chain) was obtained from a study of cytomegalovirus exposure and HLA in healthy donors. Study outcomes and limitations: CMV antigen specificity of a few CMV-associated chains was confirmed in vitro. Solely CMV serostatus was available to characterize immune exposure. The study recorded fewer than 200 TCR beta chains that were cytomegalovirus-associated.

Donors likely had unrecorded immune exposures despite being nominally healthy when sampled. PCR involved 60 Vbeta and 13 Jbeta primers. TCRdb's table, derived via immunoSEQ multiplex PCR, lists solely in-frame clones and lacks some. The sample consists of under 250,000 clones, less than 85% of them appearing once. Germline V gives CDR1 SSHAT, CDR2 FNYEAQ (reference sequence). The CDR3 covers 13 residues. As regards this clone: The antigen remains undetermined. An end of the junction differs from the germline gene, which may be a read error.

The rearrangement uses TRBV7-7 and TRBJ1-3; D is uncertain. Sequencing input: PBMCs. The TCR sequence derives from a man aged 18 to 35 in good health and CMV-seronegative. The CDR3, as DNA: TGTGCTAGCAGCCTGTTATCTGGAAACACCATATATTTT. It codes for CASSLLSGNTIYF.